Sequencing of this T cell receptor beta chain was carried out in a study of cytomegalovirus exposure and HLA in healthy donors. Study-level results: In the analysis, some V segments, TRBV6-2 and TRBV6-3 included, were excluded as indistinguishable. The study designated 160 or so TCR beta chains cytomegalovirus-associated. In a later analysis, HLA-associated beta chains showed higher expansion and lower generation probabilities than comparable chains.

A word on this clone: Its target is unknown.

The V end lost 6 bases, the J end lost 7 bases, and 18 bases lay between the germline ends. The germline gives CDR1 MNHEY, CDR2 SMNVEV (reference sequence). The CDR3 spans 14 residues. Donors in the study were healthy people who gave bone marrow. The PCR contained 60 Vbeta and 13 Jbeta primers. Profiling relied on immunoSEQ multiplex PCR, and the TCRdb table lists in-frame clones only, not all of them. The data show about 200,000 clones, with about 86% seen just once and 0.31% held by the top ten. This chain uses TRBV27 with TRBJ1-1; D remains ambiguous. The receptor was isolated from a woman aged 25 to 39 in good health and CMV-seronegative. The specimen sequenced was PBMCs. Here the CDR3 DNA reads TGTGCCAGCAGAATTACGTTGGTGAGTTTTGAAGCTTTCTTT. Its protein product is CASRITLVSFEAFF.